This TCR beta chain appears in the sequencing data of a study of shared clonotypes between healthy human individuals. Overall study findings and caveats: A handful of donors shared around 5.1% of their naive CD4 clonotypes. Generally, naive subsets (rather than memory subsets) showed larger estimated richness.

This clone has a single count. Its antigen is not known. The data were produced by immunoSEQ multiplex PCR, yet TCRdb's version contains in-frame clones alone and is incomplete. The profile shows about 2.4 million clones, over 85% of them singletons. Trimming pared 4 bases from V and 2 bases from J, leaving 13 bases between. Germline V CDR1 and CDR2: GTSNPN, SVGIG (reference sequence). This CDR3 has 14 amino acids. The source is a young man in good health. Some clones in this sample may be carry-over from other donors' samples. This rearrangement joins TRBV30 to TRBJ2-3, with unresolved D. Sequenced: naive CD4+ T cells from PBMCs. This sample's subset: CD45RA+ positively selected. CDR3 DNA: TGTGCCTGGACCCCTAGACGGTTCACAGATACGCAGTATTTT. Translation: CAWTPRRFTDTQYF. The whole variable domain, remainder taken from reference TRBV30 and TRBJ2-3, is SQTIHQWPATLVQPVGSPLSLECTVEGTSNPNLYWYRQAAGRGLQLLFYSVGIGQISSEVPQNLSASRPQDRQFILSSKKLLLSDSGFYLCAWTPRRFTDTQYFGPGTRLTVL.